This TCR beta chain came from a study of OX40 agonist ivuxolimab in advanced cancers. Trimming pared 7 bases from V and 3 bases from J, leaving 16 bases between. Germline-derived CDR1 and CDR2 are MNHNS and SASEGT. This CDR3 region has 15 residues. A single count supports this clone. TCRdb's copy holds only in-frame clones and misses some; the assay was immunoSEQ multiplex PCR. Among some 89,000 clones, around 80% were seen once, and the ten largest hold approximately 1.9%. The input for sequencing was CD4+ or CD8+ T cells sorted from blood, taken in a trial of the OX40 agonist ivuxolimab. J is TRBJ1-5 and V is TRBV6-1, with D possibly being TRBD1 (5 bases). This TCR derives from an adult with an advanced solid tumor such as melanoma, head and neck, liver or kidney cancer. The DNA for the CDR3 is TGTGCCAGCATTTTGTGGCAGGGAGACAATCAGCCCCAGCATTTT. This sequence encodes CASILWQGDNQPQHF.